The sequence of this TCR beta chain was determined in a study of CD8 T cells in acute hepatitis C reinfection. The ends were cut back, 7 bases at V and 4 bases at J, with 11 bases in the middle. This CDR3 has 12 residues. Germline loops: CDR1 MNHNS, CDR2 SASEGT. Time point of the sample: naive CD8 control sorted from an acute-time-point sample. This table comes from immunoSEQ multiplex PCR, and its TCRdb copy is limited to in-frame clones, with some not included. Counted here are fewer than 40,000 clones, roughly 88% occurring once; the ten biggest clones make up 10% to 11%. Sequenced input: naive CD8+ T cells from PBMCs. The clonotype comes from a woman younger than 35 who spontaneously cleared hepatitis C infection. The chain joins TRBV6-1 to TRBJ2-7; the D is unclear. The CDR3 is CASMIVVYEQYF. CDR3 bases: TGTGCCAGCATGATCGTAGTGTACGAGCAGTACTTC.